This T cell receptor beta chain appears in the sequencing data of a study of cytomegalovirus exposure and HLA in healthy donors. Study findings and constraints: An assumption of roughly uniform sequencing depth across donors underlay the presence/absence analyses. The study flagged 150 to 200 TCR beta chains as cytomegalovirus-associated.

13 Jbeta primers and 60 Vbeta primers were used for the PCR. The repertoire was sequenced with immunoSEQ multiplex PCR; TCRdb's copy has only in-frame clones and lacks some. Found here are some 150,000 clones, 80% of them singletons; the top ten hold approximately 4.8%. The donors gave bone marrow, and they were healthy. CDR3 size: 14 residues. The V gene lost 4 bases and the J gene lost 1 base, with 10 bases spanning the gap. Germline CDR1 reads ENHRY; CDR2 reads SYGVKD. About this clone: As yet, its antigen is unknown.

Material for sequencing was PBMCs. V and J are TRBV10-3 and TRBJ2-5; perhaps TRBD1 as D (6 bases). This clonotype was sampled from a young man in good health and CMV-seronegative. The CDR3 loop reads CAISGTGTQETQYF. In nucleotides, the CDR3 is TGTGCCATCAGTGGAACAGGGACCCAAGAGACCCAGTACTTC.